Listed below are T cell receptor beta chains from one sample, sequenced in a study of cytomegalovirus exposure and HLA in healthy donors. Some clones are missing from TCRdb's copy, which holds only in-frame ones; the method was immunoSEQ multiplex PCR. The data show roughly 200,000 clones, with about nine tenths seen just once and 6% to 8.5% held by the top ten. Specimen: PBMCs. These receptor sequences come from a man aged 25-45 years in good health and CMV-seropositive. Each CDR3 is given with its conserved first and last residue. The D gene is left open where the match is weak. Clone size, where shown, is once, few, many, or a class for clones that have expanded.

j_call	d_call	v_call	clone_size	cdr3_nt	cdr3_aa
TRBJ2-2	NA	TRBV6-6	NA	TGTGCCAGCAGTTACGAGGCGGCGGCGAACACCGGGGAGCTGTTTTTT	CASSYEAAANTGELFF
TRBJ1-2	NA	TRBV27	NA	TGTGCCAGCAGATCTGGGGGGGAGCTTTATGGCTACACCTTC	CASRSGGELYGYTF
TRBJ1-4	NA	TRBV27	NA	TGTGCCAGCAGACGGAAAACAGAAGCAACTAATGAAAAACTGTTTTTT	CASRRKTEATNEKLFF
TRBJ1-2	NA	TRBV4-1	few	TGCGCCAGCAGCCAAGGGTGGGGCGAGAAAAACTATGGCTACACCTTC	CASSQGWGEKNYGYTF
TRBJ2-7	NA	TRBV29-1	NA	TGCAGCGTTGATGTCGGTTCTACCGAGCAGTACTTC	CSVDVGSTEQYF
TRBJ1-5	NA	TRBV4-3	NA	TGCGCCAGCAGCCAATCGGTCGGGGGTAGGCAGCCCCAGCATTTT	CASSQSVGGRQPQHF
TRBJ2-3	NA	TRBV6-1	NA	TGTGCCAGCAGTGAGTCAGGGACAGATACGCAGTATTTT	CASSESGTDTQYF
TRBJ2-5	TRBD1	TRBV25-1	NA	TGTGCCAGCAGTGCGCCTCAGGGGGAGTACCAAGAGACCCAGTACTTC	CASSAPQGEYQETQYF
TRBJ2-3	TRBD1	TRBV7-7	NA	TGTGCTAGCAGCCAAGACAGGGGAAACACAGATACGCAGTATTTT	CASSQDRGNTDTQYF
TRBJ1-6	TRBD1	TRBV2	NA	TGTGCCAGCACCGCCGGGACAGGGGGCTTGAGAAACCTCCACTTT	CASTAGTGGLRNLHF
TRBJ1-2	NA	TRBV6-5	NA	TGTGCCGCGACAGGACAGAAATCCACTTATGGCTACACCTTC	CAATGQKSTYGYTF
TRBJ1-3	NA	TRBV14	NA	TGTGCCAGCAGCCCAGGGAGCTCTGGAAACACCATATATTTT	CASSPGSSGNTIYF
TRBJ2-2	NA	TRBV10-3	NA	TGTGCCATCAGTGATTCCGAGGAGACCGGGGAGCTGTTTTTT	CAISDSEETGELFF
TRBJ2-4	TRBD2	TRBV15	NA	TGTGCCACCAGCAGAGATCCTAGCGGGGGGTGGGCCATTCAGTACTTC	CATSRDPSGGWAIQYF
TRBJ1-2	TRBD1	TRBV4-3	NA	TGCGCCAGCAGCCACACACAGGGGCCAAACTATGGCTACACCTTC	CASSHTQGPNYGYTF
TRBJ2-7	NA	TRBV29-1	NA	TGCAGCGTTGAACAGGGCGCCGAGCAGTACTTC	CSVEQGAEQYF
TRBJ1-1	NA	TRBV19	many	TGTGCCAGTAGGCCGTCGGGGTGGGCTGAAGCTTTCTTT	CASRPSGWAEAFF
TRBJ1-1	NA	TRBV28	few	TGTGCCAGCAGCACTCCGTGGGGAACTGAAGCTTTCTTT	CASSTPWGTEAFF
TRBJ2-5	TRBD2	TRBV5-1	NA	TGCGCCAGCAGCTTGGGGGGACTAGCGGGACAAGAGACCCAGTACTTC	CASSLGGLAGQETQYF
TRBJ2-7	NA	TRBV29-1	NA	TGCAGCGTTGTAGACCCGTCGGGTCCTACCTACGAGCAGTACTTC	CSVVDPSGPTYEQYF
TRBJ2-3	NA	TRBV6-5	NA	TGTGCCAGCAAAAAGGGGGGCGGGGGCACAGATACGCAGTATTTT	CASKKGGGGTDTQYF
TRBJ2-5	NA	TRBV5-6	NA	TGTGCCAGCAGCTCCGAACAGGGAGAGACCCAGTACTTC	CASSSEQGETQYF
TRBJ2-1	NA	TRBV11-2	NA	TGTGCCAGCAGCTTAGCCGACGACCCCTCCTACAATGAGCAGTTCTTC	CASSLADDPSYNEQFF
TRBJ2-7	NA	TRBV4-1	NA	TGCGCCAGCAGCCAACCAACCGGACAGACTTCCTACGAGCAGTACTTC	CASSQPTGQTSYEQYF
TRBJ2-7	TRBD2	TRBV5-1	NA	TGCGCCAGCAGCCAGACTAGCGGGAGGGCCTACGAGCAGTACTTC	CASSQTSGRAYEQYF
TRBJ2-5	NA	TRBV10-3	few	TGTGCCATGTCCGACCCGGGGGAGACCCAGTACTTC	CAMSDPGETQYF
TRBJ2-3	NA	TRBV19	NA	TGTGCCAGTAGGCTCCAGTACTGGGATGTTACGCAGTATTTT	CASRLQYWDVTQYF
TRBJ2-7	NA	TRBV11-1	NA	TGTGCCAGCAGCTCAGGGATCCTGACCTACGAGCAGTACTTC	CASSSGILTYEQYF
TRBJ2-1	TRBD1	TRBV7-6	NA	TGTGCCAGCAGCTTACTTCGGGGGACAGGGGGCCGTGAGCAGTTCTTC	CASSLLRGTGGREQFF
TRBJ2-2	NA	TRBV2	NA	TGTGCCAGCAGTGGCAGGACAAGGAACACCGGGGAGCTGTTTTTT	CASSGRTRNTGELFF
TRBJ1-5	TRBD1	TRBV6-5	NA	TGTGCCAGCAGACAGGACAGGGGGCGCAATCAGCCCCAGCATTTT	CASRQDRGRNQPQHF
TRBJ1-6	NA	TRBV2	NA	TGTGCCAGCAGTGAGAGAAAAACGGACAAGGATCTTCGTTCACCCCTCCACTTT	CASSERKTDKDLRSPLHF
TRBJ2-7	NA	TRBV11-2	few	TGTGCCAGCACCAGGGACCGAAGTTCCTACGAGCAGTACTTC	CASTRDRSSYEQYF
TRBJ2-5	NA	TRBV6-1	NA	TGTGCCAGCAGCGCGGGACGAAAAGAGACCCAGTACTTC	CASSAGRKETQYF
TRBJ2-7	NA	TRBV27	NA	TGTGCCAGCAGCGACGGACCCGCCTACGAGCAGTACTTC	CASSDGPAYEQYF
TRBJ2-7	TRBD2	TRBV11-2	NA	TGTGCCAGCAGCTTATTAGCGGGAGAGGGTAACTACGAGCAGTACTTC	CASSLLAGEGNYEQYF
TRBJ2-7	TRBD2	TRBV27	NA	TGTGCCAGCAGTCCTAGCGGGAGGGGCTACGAGCAGTACTTC	CASSPSGRGYEQYF
TRBJ1-3	NA	TRBV5-1	NA	TGCGCCAGCAGCTTAGGACGGAGCTCTGGAAACACCATATATTTT	CASSLGRSSGNTIYF
TRBJ1-1	NA	TRBV6-5	NA	TGTGCCAGCACCCCATCGGGGGTTAGGGGTGAAGCTTTCTTT	CASTPSGVRGEAFF
TRBJ1-5	TRBD1	TRBV7-9	many	TGTGCCAGCAGCCAAGATACAGGGGAGGCCAATCAGCCCCAGCATTTT	CASSQDTGEANQPQHF
TRBJ2-3	TRBD2	TRBV18	once	TGTGCCAGCTCACGGACTAGCGGGAGCACAGATACGCAGTATTTT	CASSRTSGSTDTQYF
TRBJ1-2	TRBD1	TRBV6-1	NA	TGTGCCAGCAGTGGGCGTCCCGGGACAGGGGAGGGCTACACCTTC	CASSGRPGTGEGYTF
TRBJ2-1	TRBD2	TRBV5-1	NA	TGCGCCAGCAGCCATGGACTAGCGGGGGGAAATGAGCAGTTCTTC	CASSHGLAGGNEQFF
TRBJ2-1	TRBD1	TRBV11-3	NA	TGTGCCAGCAGCTTATGGGGACAGGCTCCATACAATGAGCAGTTCTTC	CASSLWGQAPYNEQFF
TRBJ2-1	NA	TRBV2	once	TGTGCCAGCAGTGATCGGCGGGAAGCCTACAATGAGCAGTTCTTC	CASSDRREAYNEQFF
TRBJ2-7	NA	TRBV28	NA	TGTGCCAGCAGTTCACGACTGCTCTACGAGCAGTACTTC	CASSSRLLYEQYF
TRBJ2-1	TRBD2	TRBV7-2	NA	TGTGCCAGCAGCTTCGAGCGGGGGACCTACAATGAGCAGTTCTTC	CASSFERGTYNEQFF
TRBJ2-7	NA	TRBV11-2	NA	TGTGCCAGCAGCTCCACAGGGAGGTGGGACGAGCAGTACTTC	CASSSTGRWDEQYF
TRBJ2-3	NA	TRBV4-3	NA	TGCGCCAGCAGCCGCGCAGACACAGATACGCAGTATTTT	CASSRADTDTQYF
TRBJ2-2	TRBD2	TRBV7-3	NA	TGTGCCAGCAGCTTGGCGGGAGGGATACCGAACACCGGGGAGCTGTTTTTT	CASSLAGGIPNTGELFF
TRBJ1-6	TRBD1	TRBV27	NA	TGTGCCAGCAGTTCACAGGGGGCGATGTATAATTCACCCCTCCACTTT	CASSSQGAMYNSPLHF
TRBJ1-5	TRBD1	TRBV5-6	NA	TGTGCCAGCAGCGCGGATACAGGGGACAATCAGCCCCAGCATTTT	CASSADTGDNQPQHF